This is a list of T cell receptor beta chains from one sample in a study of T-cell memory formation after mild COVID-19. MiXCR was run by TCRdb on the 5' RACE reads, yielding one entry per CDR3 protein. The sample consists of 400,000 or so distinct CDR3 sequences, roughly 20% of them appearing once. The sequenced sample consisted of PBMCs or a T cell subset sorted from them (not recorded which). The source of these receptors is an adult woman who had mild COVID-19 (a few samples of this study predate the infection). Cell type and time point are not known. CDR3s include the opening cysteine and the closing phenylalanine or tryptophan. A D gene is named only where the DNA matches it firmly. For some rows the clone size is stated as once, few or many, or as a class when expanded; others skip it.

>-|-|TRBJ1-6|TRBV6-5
CASRYYTDNSPLHF
TGTGCCAGCAGATACTACACAGATAATTCACCCCTCCACTTT
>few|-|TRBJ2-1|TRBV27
CASSLSRGNEQFF
TGTGCCAGCAGTTTATCCCGGGGGAATGAGCAGTTCTTC
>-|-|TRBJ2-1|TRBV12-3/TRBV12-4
CASSFPGSSEQFF
TGTGCCAGCAGTTTTCCGGGGAGCAGTGAGCAGTTCTTC
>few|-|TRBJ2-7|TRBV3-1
CASSQEVAVPVYEQYF
TGTGCCAGCAGCCAAGAAGTGGCGGTTCCTGTCTACGAGCAGTACTTC
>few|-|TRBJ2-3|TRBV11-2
CASSFTKRGTDTQYF
TGTGCCAGCAGCTTTACTAAGCGGGGCACAGATACGCAGTATTTT
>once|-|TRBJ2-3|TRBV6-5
CASSTTGPPTDTQYF
TGTGCCAGCAGTACTACGGGACCTCCTACAGATACGCAGTATTTT
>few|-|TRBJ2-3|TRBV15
CATRVGRTDTQYF
TGTGCCACCAGAGTGGGCCGCACAGATACGCAGTATTTT
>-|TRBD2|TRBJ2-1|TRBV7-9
CASSLAGRGYNEQFF
TGTGCCAGCAGCTTAGCGGGGCGGGGGTACAATGAGCAGTTCTTC
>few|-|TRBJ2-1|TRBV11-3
CASSLGGVSSYNEQFF
TGTGCCAGCAGCTTAGGTGGCGTGAGCTCCTACAATGAGCAGTTCTTC
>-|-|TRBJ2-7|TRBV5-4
CASSLGQGSNEQYF
TGTGCCAGCAGCTTGGGCCAGGGTTCGAACGAGCAGTACTTC
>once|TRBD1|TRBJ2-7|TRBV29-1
CSVSATGAAEQYF
TGCAGCGTGTCCGCGACAGGGGCCGCCGAGCAGTACTTC
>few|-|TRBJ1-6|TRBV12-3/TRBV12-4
CASHRAWNSPLHF
TGTGCCAGCCATCGGGCGTGGAATTCACCCCTCCACTTT
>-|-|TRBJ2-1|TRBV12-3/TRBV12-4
CASTTGGSSYNEQFF
TGTGCCAGCACTACCGGGGGCAGCTCCTACAATGAGCAGTTCTTC
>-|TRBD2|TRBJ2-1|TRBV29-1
CSVVGGTEVNEQFF
TGCAGCGTTGTGGGGGGGACGGAGGTGAATGAGCAGTTCTTC
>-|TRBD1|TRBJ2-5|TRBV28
CASSPGTGVKETQYF
TGTGCCAGCAGCCCCGGGACAGGGGTAAAAGAGACCCAGTACTTC
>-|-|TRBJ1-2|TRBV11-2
CASSSVRDYGYTF
TGTGCCAGCAGCTCAGTCCGGGACTATGGCTACACCTTC
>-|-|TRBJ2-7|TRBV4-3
CASSQVAGGGYEQYF
TGCGCCAGCAGCCAAGTCGCCGGGGGAGGCTACGAGCAGTACTTC
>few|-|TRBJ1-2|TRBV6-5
CASSPAGGDSYGYTF
TGTGCCAGCAGCCCGGCGGGGGGCGACAGCTATGGCTACACCTTC
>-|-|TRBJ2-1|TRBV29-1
CSTRTSGYNEQFF
TGCAGCACCAGGACCTCCGGGTACAATGAGCAGTTCTTC
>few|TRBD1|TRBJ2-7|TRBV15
CATSRRQGTDEQYF
TGTGCCACCAGCAGAAGACAGGGTACCGACGAGCAGTACTTC
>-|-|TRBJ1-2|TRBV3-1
CASSAGNYGYTF
TGTGCCAGCAGCGCCGGGAACTATGGCTACACCTTC
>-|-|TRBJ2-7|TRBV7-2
CASSSFFGEQYF
TGTGCCAGCAGCTCATTTTTCGGCGAGCAGTACTTC
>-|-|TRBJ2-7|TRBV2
CASSGVTSYEQYF
TGTGCCAGCAGTGGCGTCACCTCCTACGAGCAGTACTTC
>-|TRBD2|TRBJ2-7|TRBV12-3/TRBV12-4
CASTSGGPYSYEQYF
TGTGCCAGCACTAGCGGGGGGCCATACTCCTACGAGCAGTACTTC
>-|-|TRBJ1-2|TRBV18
CASSPPSGGYTF
TGTGCCAGCTCACCACCAAGTGGCGGCTACACCTTC
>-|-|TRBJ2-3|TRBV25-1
CASSEWYAGPAVTDTQYF
TGTGCCAGCAGTGAATGGTACGCGGGGCCGGCCGTGACAGATACGCAGTATTTT
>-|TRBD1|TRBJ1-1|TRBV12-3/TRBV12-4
CASSLTSRRSRGRSTNTEAFF
TGTGCCAGCAGTTTAACGAGTCGTCGTTCCAGGGGGCGAAGTACGAACACTGAAGCTTTCTTT
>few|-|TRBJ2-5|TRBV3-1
CASSQASGTPEETQYF
TGTGCCAGCAGCCAAGCTTCCGGGACCCCCGAGGAGACCCAGTACTTC
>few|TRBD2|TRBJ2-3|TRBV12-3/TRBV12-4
CATTLAGAHTDTQYF
TGTGCCACCACCTTAGCGGGAGCACACACAGATACGCAGTATTTT
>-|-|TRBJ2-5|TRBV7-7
CASSWSSGETQYF
TGTGCTAGCAGCTGGTCCTCGGGAGAGACCCAGTACTTC
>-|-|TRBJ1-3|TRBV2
CASKGNSGNTIYF
TGTGCCAGCAAAGGGAACTCTGGAAACACCATATATTTT
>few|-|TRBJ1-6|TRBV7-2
CASSYRREVGSPLHF
TGTGCCAGCAGCTATAGGAGGGAAGTTGGTTCACCCCTCCACTTT
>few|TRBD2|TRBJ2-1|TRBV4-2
CASSQEGGTSALYNEQFF
TGTGCCAGCAGCCAAGAAGGCGGGACTAGCGCTTTATACAATGAGCAGTTCTTC
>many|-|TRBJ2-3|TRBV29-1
CSVEEPPRDTQYF
TGCAGCGTTGAGGAACCACCTAGGGATACGCAGTATTTT
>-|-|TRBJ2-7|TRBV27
CASSWTSTYEQYF
TGTGCCAGCAGTTGGACTTCAACCTACGAGCAGTACTTC
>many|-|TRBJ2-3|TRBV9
CASSPSVGGHGTDTQYF
TGTGCCAGCAGCCCCTCTGTCGGGGGGCACGGCACAGATACGCAGTATTTT
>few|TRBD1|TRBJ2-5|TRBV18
CASSPRDRAEETQYF
TGTGCCAGCTCACCAAGGGACAGGGCGGAGGAGACCCAGTACTTC
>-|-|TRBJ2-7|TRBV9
CASSVAAETYEQYF
TGTGCCAGCAGCGTAGCGGCGGAGACCTACGAGCAGTACTTC
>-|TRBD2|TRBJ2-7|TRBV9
CASSPGTRYEQYF
TGTGCCAGCAGCCCCGGGACTAGGTACGAGCAGTACTTC
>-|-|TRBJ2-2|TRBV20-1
CSARDGGGTGELFF
TGCAGTGCTAGAGACGGAGGGGGTACCGGGGAGCTGTTTTTT
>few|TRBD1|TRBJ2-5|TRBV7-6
CASSLATGVGETQYF
TGTGCCAGCAGCTTAGCCACAGGGGTTGGGGAGACCCAGTACTTC
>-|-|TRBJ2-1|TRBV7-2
CASSVTLGEAAEQFF
TGTGCCAGCAGCGTGACCCTCGGGGAGGCAGCAGAGCAGTTCTTC
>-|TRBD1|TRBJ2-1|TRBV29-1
CSVEQDRVTYNEQFF
TGCAGCGTTGAACAAGACAGGGTCACGTACAATGAGCAGTTCTTC
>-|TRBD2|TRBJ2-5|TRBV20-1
CSARDWTSATAETQYF
TGCAGTGCTAGAGATTGGACTAGCGCGACGGCGGAGACCCAGTACTTC
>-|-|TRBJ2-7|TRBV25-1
CASSTVRTVEQYF
TGTGCCAGCAGCACCGTTCGGACAGTCGAGCAGTACTTC
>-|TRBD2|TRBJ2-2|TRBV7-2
CASRGLASAGELFF
TGTGCCAGCAGGGGACTAGCGAGCGCCGGGGAGCTGTTTTTT
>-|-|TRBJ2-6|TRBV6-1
CASTLGDFGANVLTF
TGTGCCAGCACCCTGGGGGACTTTGGGGCCAACGTCCTGACTTTC
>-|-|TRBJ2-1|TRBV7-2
CASSLNEGWDNEQFF
TGTGCCAGCAGCTTAAATGAAGGGTGGGACAATGAGCAGTTCTTC
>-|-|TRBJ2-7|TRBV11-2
CASSITGYEQYF
TGTGCCAGCAGCATAACAGGGTACGAGCAGTACTTC
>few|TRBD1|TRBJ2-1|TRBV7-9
CASSLRQGLLSYNEQFF
TGTGCCAGCAGCCTACGACAGGGATTGTTATCCTACAATGAGCAGTTCTTC
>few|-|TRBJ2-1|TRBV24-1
CATSVGTRNNEQFF
TGTGCCACCAGTGTGGGGACACGGAACAATGAGCAGTTCTTC
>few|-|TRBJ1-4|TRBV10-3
CAISGDIREKLFF
TGTGCCATCAGTGGGGACATCCGGGAAAAACTGTTTTTT
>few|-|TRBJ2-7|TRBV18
CASSGASYSEQYF
TGTGCCAGCTCGGGGGCTAGTTACTCCGAGCAGTACTTC
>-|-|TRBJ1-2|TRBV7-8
CASSTQPNYGYTF
TGTGCCAGCAGCACTCAGCCAAACTATGGCTACACCTTC
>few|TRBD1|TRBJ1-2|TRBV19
CASSRVGQGNYGYTF
TGTGCCAGTAGTAGGGTCGGACAGGGGAACTATGGCTACACCTTC